This paragraph reports one T cell receptor beta chain. Its target is not known. Time point reported: newly diagnosed GD, antithyroid drugs for less than 3 months. The TCR library used RNA extracted from PBMCs. This specimen belongs to a study of regulatory T cells in long-lasting Graves disease. Study overall: Graves' patients who were just diagnosed had used antithyroid drugs for under 3 months. Findings and caveats of the study: Not thyroid tissue but only peripheral blood was studied.

Deletions cut 5 bases from V and 4 bases from J, with 12 bases between. The germline V gene encodes CDR1 SGHAT and CDR2 FQNNGV. This CDR3 is built from 13 residues. Arm-PCR of CDR3 regions with iRepertoire HTBI primers generated TCR beta libraries. Per the study methods: Identification of gene segments yielded more than 55 TRBV and 14 TRBJ across samples. Each CDR3 protein is one row after TCRdb ran MiXCR on the multiplex PCR reads. TCRdb, not the original authors, processed these V and J calls. In the table there are fewer than 550,000 distinct CDR3 sequences, 15% to 20% of which are singletons. These data were also filed under a second study, of T cells in Graves' hyperthyroidism and ophthalmopathy. That investigation notes: Ophthalmopathy stood apart from stable hyperthyroidism in a 13 V-J model.

V and J are TRBV11-2 and TRBJ2-7; D is undetermined. This TCR came from a woman aged 40-60 years with Graves disease. The sample in question was peripheral blood mononuclear cells (PBMCs), obtained at new diagnosis, from a patient treated with antithyroid drugs. The CDR3 DNA reads as TGTGCCAGCAGCATAGGAGAGGAATACGAGCAGTACTTC. It translates to CASSIGEEYEQYF.